This T cell receptor (beta chain) was identified during a study of T cell responses to AZD1222 COVID-19 vaccine. In the case of this clone: As yet, its antigen is unknown.

Per the germline V gene, CDR1 is SGHVS and CDR2 is FQNEAQ. The CDR3 is 15 residues long. Trimming shortened V by 1 base and J by 4 bases, and 11 bases separated the two germline ends. Clones were read by immunoSEQ multiplex PCR, and TCRdb kept only the in-frame ones, dropping some. The sample includes 130,000 to 150,000 clones, around 83% of them seen just once. Study-wide results and caveats: Only a handful of AZD1222 recipients were seropositive at baseline. Researchers took repertoire samples only after the peak T cell response had come. Among vaccine-associated CD4 TCRs, coverage spanned spike, with dominance at 160-218 and 743-854.

The material sequenced was peripheral blood, taken 28 days after the second AZD1222 dose. This TCR came from an adult who received the AZD1222 COVID-19 vaccine. This rearrangement joins TRBV7-8 to TRBJ1-3; TRBD1 might be the D (5 bases). CDR3 loop: CASSLGRGRGNTIYF. CDR3 DNA sequence: TGTGCCAGCAGCTTAGGGCGGGGCCGGGGAAACACCATATATTTT.